A single sample gave rise to the 26 T cell receptor beta chains below, sequenced in a study of blood T cell repertoires in COVID-19. Using immunoSEQ multiplex PCR, the repertoire was profiled, and TCRdb retains in-frame clones only, with some absent. In the table there are under 300,000 clones, roughly 86% of which are singletons. The material sequenced was PBMCs or T cells enriched from blood (not recorded which). Receptors were obtained from a woman younger than 45 who had recovered from COVID-19.

This rearrangement joins TRBV24-1 to TRBJ1-3, with TRBD1 identical over 8 bases. With V trimmed by 12 bases and J by 0 bases, 12 bases remained unmatched. Per the germline V gene, CDR1 is KGHDR and CDR2 is SFDVKD. The CDR3 loop spans 16 amino acids. The CDR3 is CAGVLDRDLSGNTIYF. The DNA of the CDR3 is TGTGCCGGCGTGTTGGACAGGGACCTCTCTGGAAACACCATATATTTT.

The chain carries TRBV6-4 and TRBJ1-2; a possible D gene is TRBD1 (6 bases). The V gene's germline CDR1 is MRHNA and CDR2 SNTAGT. Trimming took off 0 bases at V and 8 bases at J, with 10 bases between the two ends. The CDR3 consists of 13 residues. CDR3 nucleotides: TGTGCCAGCAGTGACTCGGCGGGGGGCGGCTACACCTTC. It translates to CASSDSAGGGYTF.

This rearrangement joins TRBV18 to TRBJ2-1; TRBD1 is a possible D gene (6 bases). The CDR3 contains 13 residues. Germline CDR1 and CDR2: KGHSH and LQKENI. The germline V and J ends were trimmed by 0 bases and 10 bases, with 10 bases remaining between them. The chain's CDR3 is CASSPPLRGEQFF. Written as DNA, the CDR3 is TGTGCCAGCTCACCACCACTAAGGGGGGAGCAGTTCTTC.

This clone has a single count. This sequence joins TRBV7-3 and TRBJ2-2; perhaps TRBD2 as D (6 bases). The CDR3 contains 17 residues. The germline gives CDR1 SGHTA, CDR2 FQGTGA. Trimming took 1 base from V and 7 from J, leaving 19 bases between them. The CDR3 spells CASSLNGFPSGVGELFF. The CDR3 bases are TGTGCCAGCAGCTTAAATGGCTTCCCGTCGGGGGTCGGGGAGCTGTTTTTT. Drawing the rest from reference TRBV7-3 and TRBJ2-2, the complete variable domain is GAGVSQTPSNKVTEKGKYVELRCDPISGHTALYWYRQSLGQGPEFLIYFQGTGAADDSGLPNDRFFAVRPEGSVSTLKIQRTERGDSAVYLCASSLNGFPSGVGELFFGEGSRLTVL.

This CDR3 reads CASSTAGDLGYEQYF. CDR3 nucleotide sequence: TGTGCCAGCAGCACCGCCGGAGACCTGGGCTACGAGCAGTACTTC. The V call is TRBV7-2, the J call TRBJ2-7; D ambiguous. V dropped 5 bases and J dropped 3 bases, with 17 bases sitting between them. CDR3 size: 15 residues. Looked up from germline, CDR1 is SGHTA and CDR2 is FQGNSA.

V is TRBV29-1 and J is TRBJ1-1; tentative D call: TRBD1 (5 bases). The CDR3 runs 15 residues. Trimming removed 3 bases at V and 1 base at J, with 15 bases between. Germline CDR1 SQVTM, CDR2 ANQGSEA. CDR3 sequence (DNA): TGCAGCGTTGATGCCCGGGGGAGCGGGAACACTGAAGCTTTCTTT. It encodes CSVDARGSGNTEAFF.

This chain links TRBV30 with TRBJ1-5, with 7 bases matching TRBD1. Looked up from germline, CDR1 is GTSNPN and CDR2 is SVGIG (reference sequence). The CDR3 is 14 amino acids. V dropped 2 bases and J dropped 3; count of bases not matched to a gene: 4. CDR3 loop: CAWSSTGYNQPQHF. CDR3 coding DNA: TGTGCCTGGAGTTCGACAGGGTACAATCAGCCCCAGCATTTT.

J is TRBJ1-1 and V is TRBV7-9; 8 positions agree with TRBD1. The CDR3 is 16 amino acids. Unmatched junction bases numbered 6, after V lost 1 base and J lost 2 bases. Germline CDR1 and CDR2: SEHNR and FQNEAQ (reference sequence). CDR3 in amino acids: CASSLGTGGGNTEAFF. CDR3 coding DNA: TGTGCCAGCAGCTTAGGAACAGGGGGAGGAAACACTGAAGCTTTCTTT.

This clone was counted a single time. The chain uses TRBV12-3 or TRBV12-4 and TRBJ1-1; D may be TRBD1 (6 bases). The ends were cut back, 7 bases at V and 1 base at J, with 10 bases in the middle. CDR3 length: 13 residues. The CDR3 loop is CASTPQGNTEAFF. CDR3 sequence (DNA): TGTGCCAGCACTCCACAGGGGAACACTGAAGCTTTCTTT.

The J gene is TRBJ2-3, the V gene TRBV6-4, with 9 bases matching TRBD2. Trimming took 5 bases from V and 0 from J; bases not matched to a gene: 0. Germline CDR1 and CDR2: MRHNA and SNTAGT. The CDR3 sequence is 14 residues long. CDR3 bases: TGTGCCAGCAGTACTAGCGGGAGCACAGATACGCAGTATTTT. It is translated as CASSTSGSTDTQYF.

In regard to this clone: One end of the junction is discordant with germline, which a read error may explain. The genes are TRBV19 and TRBJ2-5; D perhaps matches TRBD2 (6 bases). Looked up from germline, CDR1 is LNHDA and CDR2 is SQIVND (reference sequence). The CDR3 spans 12 residues. The CDR3 DNA follows: TGTGCCAGTAGTATTTCGGAGGGAGCCAGAAACTTC. Protein sequence: CASSISEGARNF.

V and J are TRBV29-1 and TRBJ2-1; TRBD2 aligns across 7 bases. This CDR3 is built from 15 residues. V dropped 3 bases and J dropped 0; count of bases not matched to a gene: 5. The germline V gene encodes CDR1 SQVTM and CDR2 ANQGSEA. In DNA, the CDR3 is TGCAGCGTTGATAACCCGGGGGGCTCCTACAATGAGCAGTTCTTC. This codes for CSVDNPGGSYNEQFF.

The chain combines TRBV25-1 with TRBJ1-2; D uncertain. Trimming removed 6 bases at V and 4 bases at J, with 12 bases between. CDR3 length: 13 residues. The germline CDR1 and CDR2 sequences are MGHDK and SYGVNS. CDR3 DNA: TGTGCCAGCAGGAGGGAACAAGTCTATGGCTACACCTTC. This codes for CASRREQVYGYTF.

This chain joins TRBV6-4 and TRBJ1-5; 9 bases fit TRBD1. Germline V CDR1 and CDR2: MRHNA, SNTAGT. After removal of 5 bases from V and 8 bases from J, the junction contained 4 bases not matched to a gene. The CDR3 extends over 13 amino acids. Written as DNA, the CDR3 is TGTGCCAGCAGTCAGGACAGGGGCGAGCCCCAGCATTTT. Its translation: CASSQDRGEPQHF.

This clone was seen just once. The chain couples TRBV18 to TRBJ1-2; TRBD1 matches 10 bases. The CDR3 contains 15 residues. The germline gives CDR1 KGHSH, CDR2 LQKENI. V was pared by 2 bases and J by 3 bases, with 3 bases of the junction left unmatched. The DNA of the CDR3 is TGTGCCAGCTCACCAGACAGGGGGCTCGACTATGGCTACACCTTC. It is translated as CASSPDRGLDYGYTF.

V is TRBV9 and J is TRBJ1-2, with TRBD1 matching 9 bases. This CDR3 spans 14 amino acids. The V gene end was trimmed by 0 bases and the J gene end by 5 bases; junction bases not matched to a gene: 2. The germline CDR1 and CDR2 sequences are SGDLS and YYNGEE. The CDR3 here is CASSVDGTGYGYTF. Here the CDR3 DNA reads TGTGCCAGCAGCGTAGATGGGACAGGGTATGGCTACACCTTC.

The V gene is TRBV4-3, the J gene TRBJ1-1; D is ambiguous. The CDR3 is 13 amino acids. Per the germline V gene, CDR1 is LGHNA and CDR2 is YSLEER. V lost 0 bases, J lost 8 bases, and 10 bases lay in between. CDR3 sequence (DNA): TGCGCCAGCAGCCAAGATGTGCGAGGAGAAGCTTTCTTT. It translates to CASSQDVRGEAFF.

The rearrangement uses TRBV6-5 and TRBJ1-2, with TRBD1 matching over 7 bases. The CDR3 contains 14 residues. CDR1 is MNHEY, CDR2 SVGAGI, per germline. V lost 5 bases to trimming and J lost 1 base; unmatched junction nucleotides: 4. CDR3 in DNA: TGTGCCAGCAGTCCGGGACAGAATAACTATGGCTACACCTTC. As protein: CASSPGQNNYGYTF.

The rearrangement joins TRBV21-1 to TRBJ1-5. TRBV21-1 is shown as a pseudogene. This CDR3 is 16 amino acids long. The CDR3 is CASGSSGREGNQPQHF. In DNA form, the CDR3 reads TGTGCCAGCGGATCGTCGGGAAGAGAAGGCAATCAGCCCCAGCATTTT.

The chain recombines TRBV12-3 or TRBV12-4 with TRBJ2-1; D gene unclear. V lost 3 bases and J lost 7, with 10 bases in between. The CDR3 totals 13 residues. This CDR3 reads CASSFVPRNEQFF. Written as DNA, the CDR3 is TGTGCCAGCAGTTTTGTACCCAGGAATGAGCAGTTCTTC.

The chain employs TRBV29-1 and TRBJ2-3, with a weak D call TRBD1 (6 bases). V lost 7 bases, J lost 0 bases, and 17 bases lay in between. This CDR3 is built from 15 residues. Germline CDR1 reads SQVTM; CDR2 reads ANQGSEA. Here the CDR3 DNA reads TGCAGCGCAGTCGGGACAACAACTAGCACAGATACGCAGTATTTT. The encoded protein is CSAVGTTTSTDTQYF.

The chain is built from TRBV5-1 and TRBJ1-2; the match to TRBD1 covers 7 bases. Germline trimming cut 2 bases from V and 6 bases from J; bases unmatched to any gene: 10. CDR1 SGHRS and CDR2 YFSETQ come from the germline V gene. CDR3 size: 15 residues. CDR3 sequence reads: CASSFRQGLGDGYTF. The CDR3 coding sequence is TGCGCCAGCAGCTTCCGACAGGGACTCGGGGATGGCTACACCTTC.

The V gene is TRBV7-6, the J gene TRBJ2-3; the D is unclear. The germline CDR1 and CDR2 sequences are SGHVS and FNYEAQ. The CDR3 sequence is 13 residues long. The V gene lost 4 bases and the J gene lost 6 bases, with 11 bases spanning the gap. The CDR3 reads CASSSKFSDTQYF. The CDR3 bases are TGTGCCAGCAGCTCCAAATTCAGTGATACGCAGTATTTT.

This chain joins TRBV29-1 and TRBJ1-5; 8 nucleotides line up with TRBD1. Germline loops: CDR1 SQVTM, CDR2 ANQGSEA. CDR3 size: 13 residues. V was pared by 7 bases and J by 6 bases, with 8 bases of the junction left unmatched. The CDR3 reads CSAGQGNGQPQHF. The CDR3 region has the DNA TGCAGCGCTGGACAGGGAAATGGTCAGCCCCAGCATTTT.

The table lists this clone with a count of one. The V gene is TRBV21-1, the J gene TRBJ2-1; no check of the table's D call, TRBD2, against the DNA was made. TRBV21-1 is a documented pseudogene. The CDR3 loop spans 18 amino acids. The CDR3 DNA sequence: TGTGCCAGCAGCATGCAACCCTATACTAGCGATGGCTACAATGAGCAGTTCTTC. Translated, it gives CASSMQPYTSDGYNEQFF.

This chain joins TRBV6-5 and TRBJ2-7; tentative D call: TRBD2 (6 bases). Trimming pared 5 bases from V and 2 bases from J, leaving 16 bases between. This CDR3 spans 15 amino acids. From germline, CDR1 is MNHEY and CDR2 SVGAGI. CDR3 DNA sequence: TGTGCCAGCAGTCCCGGGAGTGGGTCCACCTACGAGCAGTACTTC. This gives the protein CASSPGSGSTYEQYF.